Listed here are 23 T cell receptor beta chains from one sample, sequenced in a study of cytomegalovirus exposure and HLA in healthy donors. This PCR relied on a set of 60 Vbeta primers and 13 Jbeta primers. Data came from immunoSEQ multiplex PCR; TCRdb stores just in-frame clones and leaves some out. The sample lists 200,000 to 250,000 clones; over 65% were seen once. Sequencing was performed on PBMCs. The receptors were sampled from a woman aged 60-75 years in good health and CMV-seropositive.

Only a few counts were recorded for this clone. The chain carries TRBV27 and TRBJ2-7; the D gene is possibly TRBD2 (6 bases). Trimming stripped 6 bases from V and 6 bases from J, with 18 bases between. The CDR3 consists of 14 residues. CDR1 MNHEY and CDR2 SMNVEV come from the germline V gene (reference sequence). The CDR3: CASSLGPRRGEQYF. The CDR3 nucleotides are TGTGCCAGCAGCTTGGGACCCCGGCGGGGCGAGCAGTACTTC.

This clone was detected only once. The V gene is TRBV15, the J gene TRBJ2-2, with D tentatively TRBD2 (6 bases). The ends were cut back, 6 bases at V and 3 bases at J, with 17 bases in the middle. Germline V CDR1 and CDR2: LNHNV, YYDKDF (reference sequence). This CDR3 has 16 residues. The CDR3 nucleotides are TGTGCCACCAGTGATAGACTGCGGGGACACACCGGGGAGCTGTTTTTT. Translation gives CATSDRLRGHTGELFF.

The chain employs TRBV6-5 and TRBJ2-7; 8 positions match TRBD1. With 5 bases clipped from V and 4 bases from J, the junction kept 7 bases outside the gene matches. The CDR3 is 14 residues long. CDR1 is MNHEY, CDR2 SVGAGI, per germline. The CDR3 here is CASSLRDRLYEQYF. The CDR3 nucleotides read TGTGCCAGCAGTCTCCGGGACAGGTTATACGAGCAGTACTTC.

The CDR3 sequence is CASRMGAGSNQPQHF. For the CDR3, the DNA is TGTGCCAGCAGGATGGGAGCGGGAAGCAATCAGCCCCAGCATTTT. J is TRBJ1-5 and V is TRBV27; D unclear. V lost 6 bases and J lost 1, with 13 bases in between. The length of the CDR3 is 15 residues. Germline V gene data show CDR1 as MNHEY and CDR2 as SMNVEV (reference sequence).

The chain combines TRBV29-1 with TRBJ1-5; 9 positions match TRBD1. The CDR3 covers 13 residues. Germline CDR1 and CDR2: SQVTM and ANQGSEA. V trimming: 6 bases; J trimming: 4 bases; junction bases outside the gene matches: 4. The CDR3 loop is CSVRTGVNQPQHF. For the CDR3, the DNA is TGCAGCGTGCGGACAGGGGTGAATCAGCCCCAGCATTTT.

This clone has more than one count but fewer than ten. The V call is TRBV7-9, the J call TRBJ1-1; maybe TRBD1 (5 bases). This CDR3 has 13 residues. CDR1 SEHNR and CDR2 FQNEAQ come from the germline V gene (reference sequence). The germline V and J ends were trimmed by 5 bases and 5 bases, with 12 bases remaining between them. The CDR3 DNA reads as TGTGCCAGCAGCACCGTGCAGGGAACTGAAGCTTTCTTT. Translation gives CASSTVQGTEAFF.

This clone was picked up a small number of times. The chain links TRBV10-3 to TRBJ2-1; 11 nucleotides agree with TRBD1. The J segment lost 4 bases and the V segment lost 4 bases, leaving 3 bases of the junction unmatched. This CDR3 is built from 15 residues. Germline loops: CDR1 ENHRY, CDR2 SYGVKD. CDR3 DNA: TGTGCCATCAGTGCAGGGACAGGGGGATACAATGAGCAGTTCTTC. It translates to CAISAGTGGYNEQFF.

The chain is built from TRBV6-1 and TRBJ1-2; 9 nucleotides agree with TRBD1. CDR1 and CDR2 from the germline V gene are MNHNS and SASEGT. V shed 7 bases and J 7 bases; nucleotides not matched to a gene: 10. This CDR3 spans 14 amino acids. This CDR3 reads CASTTTGGSGGYTF. In DNA form, the CDR3 reads TGTGCCAGCACCACGACAGGGGGTTCCGGTGGCTACACCTTC.

The chain joins TRBV7-2 to TRBJ2-3, with D possibly being TRBD2 (6 bases). The V and J ends lost 5 bases and 7 bases respectively, with 19 bases between them. Germline lookup yields CDR1 SGHTA and CDR2 FQGNSA. CDR3 length: 15 residues. The CDR3 coding sequence is TGTGCCAGCAGCCTCCTGGACTACCCCCCAAATACGCAGTATTTT. Translation gives CASSLLDYPPNTQYF.

The rearrangement joins TRBV7-2 to TRBJ2-7, with 11 bases lining up with TRBD2. From germline, CDR1 is SGHTA and CDR2 FQGNSA. V shed 5 bases, J shed 3 bases, and the junction held 6 bases outside the gene matches. The CDR3 totals 15 residues. The chain's CDR3 is CASSPSSGRNYEQYF. In DNA form, the CDR3 reads TGTGCCAGCAGCCCCTCTAGCGGGAGGAACTACGAGCAGTACTTC.

This clone came up a few times. Just one base apart from a much larger clone, this may be a read error. The chain joins TRBV5-5 to TRBJ1-5; a possible D gene is TRBD1 (6 bases). Trimming removed 2 bases at V and 0 bases at J, with 9 bases between. This CDR3 is 15 amino acids long. The germline V gene encodes CDR1 SGHKS and CDR2 YYEKEE (reference sequence). Written as DNA, the CDR3 is TGTGCCAGCAGCTTTCAGGGGTATAGCAATCAGCCCCAGCATTTT. Translation gives CASSFQGYSNQPQHF.

This clone was picked up a small number of times. The rearrangement joins TRBV7-6 to TRBJ2-3; 11 bases fit TRBD2. This CDR3 region has 15 residues. Germline CDR1 reads SGHVS; CDR2 reads FNYEAQ. Trimming cost V 3 bases and J 3 bases; bases outside gene matches: 2. CDR3 region: CASSFSGRDTDTQYF. CDR3 nucleotide sequence: TGTGCCAGCAGCTTTAGCGGGAGGGATACAGATACGCAGTATTTT.

V and J are TRBV19 and TRBJ1-1; a possible D gene is TRBD1 (5 bases). The V gene lost 8 bases and the J gene lost 5 bases, with 21 bases spanning the gap. The CDR3 runs 15 residues. Looked up from germline, CDR1 is LNHDA and CDR2 is SQIVND (reference sequence). CDR3 bases: TGTGCCAGTGGAGCGAGGAGCGGGGCTCGGACTGAAGCTTTCTTT. This encodes CASGARSGARTEAFF.

The chain joins TRBV18 to TRBJ2-7; 13 bases are a match to TRBD2. V shed 2 bases, J shed 7 bases, and the junction held 11 bases outside the gene matches. Germline loops: CDR1 KGHSH, CDR2 LQKENI. The CDR3 runs to 17 residues. CDR3 loop: CASSPYVFGLAGEEQYF. DNA for the CDR3: TGTGCCAGCTCACCATACGTCTTTGGACTAGCGGGAGAAGAGCAGTACTTC.

The rearrangement joins TRBV2 to TRBJ2-6; no firm D call. V lost 9 bases to trimming and J lost 0 bases, with 9 bases between them. Germline lookup yields CDR1 SNHLY and CDR2 FYNNEI. There are 14 residues in the CDR3. For the CDR3, the DNA is TGTGCCAGGCCAAGCGACTCTGGGGCCAACGTCCTGACTTTC. Encoded protein: CARPSDSGANVLTF.

The chain carries TRBV2 and TRBJ1-4; 8 nucleotides agree with TRBD1. Germline CDR1 and CDR2: SNHLY and FYNNEI. The CDR3 has 13 amino acids. The J segment lost 10 bases and the V segment lost 7 bases, leaving 8 bases of the junction unmatched. The CDR3 region is CASISDRVGKLFF. CDR3 DNA: TGTGCCAGCATTTCGGACAGGGTGGGAAAACTGTTTTTT.

The chain uses TRBV6-1 and TRBJ2-5; tentatively, D is TRBD1 (5 bases). Germline V CDR1 and CDR2: MNHNS, SASEGT. The CDR3 sequence is 14 residues long. V lost 2 bases, J lost 1 base, and 8 bases lay in between. The CDR3 here is CASSEIDSQETQYF. The CDR3 nucleotides are TGTGCCAGCAGTGAAATAGACAGCCAAGAGACCCAGTACTTC.

V usage is TRBV5-6 and J usage is TRBJ1-5; no definite D call. Trimming stripped 3 bases from V and 4 bases from J, with 17 bases between. The CDR3 length is 16 residues. The germline CDR1 and CDR2 sequences are SGHDT and YYEEEE. The CDR3 bases are TGTGCCAGCAGCTCCCTTGACTCTCGCGGGAATCAGCCCCAGCATTTT. This gives the protein CASSSLDSRGNQPQHF.

The chain combines TRBV5-4 with TRBJ2-7; the match to TRBD2 covers 7 bases. CDR1 is SGHNT, CDR2 YYREEE, per germline (reference sequence). The length of the CDR3 is 13 residues. J lost 4 bases, V lost 9 bases, and 10 bases had no gene match. This CDR3 reads CATRGDRGYEQYF. CDR3 in DNA: TGTGCCACCCGGGGGGACCGAGGATACGAGCAGTACTTC.

This chain uses TRBV7-9 with TRBJ2-1, with TRBD2 as a possible D gene (7 bases). The V gene lost 1 base and the J gene lost 5 bases, with 9 bases spanning the gap. Germline V gene data show CDR1 as SEHNR and CDR2 as FQNEAQ (reference sequence). CDR3 length equals 14 residues. DNA for the CDR3: TGTGCCAGCAGCTTAGTAGGGGGGGACAATGAGCAGTTCTTC. This encodes CASSLVGGDNEQFF.

The chain recombines TRBV9 with TRBJ2-3, with TRBD2 identical over 7 bases. The CDR3 extends over 15 amino acids. The junction had 5 bases not matched to a gene; V was cut back by 0 bases and J by 4 bases. Germline assignment: CDR1 SGDLS and CDR2 YYNGEE. The CDR3 is CASSVGGGWADTQYF. Written as DNA, the CDR3 is TGTGCCAGCAGCGTAGGGGGAGGGTGGGCAGATACGCAGTATTTT.

The chain joins TRBV4-1 to TRBJ2-7; D is undetermined. Trimming cost V 0 bases and J 3 bases, with 6 bases left between them. CDR1 MGHRA and CDR2 YSYEKL come from the germline V gene. The CDR3 extends over 13 amino acids. The CDR3 is CASSQDPLYEQYF. The CDR3 DNA reads as TGCGCCAGCAGCCAAGACCCCCTCTACGAGCAGTACTTC.

Note on this clone: One junction end does not reproduce the germline sequence, and a read error may be involved. This sequence joins TRBV11-1 and TRBJ2-7; 8 bases map to TRBD2. The CDR3 has 14 residues. Germline-derived CDR1 and CDR2 are SGHAT and FQDESV (reference sequence). The CDR3 bases are TGTGCCAGCAGCTTAGATGGGACTAGAAACGAGCACTACTTC. It codes for CASSLDGTRNEHYF.